Below are 13 T cell receptor beta chains sequenced from a single sample in a study of blood T cell repertoires in COVID-19. Only in-frame clones appear in the TCRdb table, and some are missing; sequencing was by immunoSEQ multiplex PCR. The sample has approximately 300,000 clones; about 90% are singletons. Sequences were obtained from peripheral blood. The receptors stem from a man aged 18 to 30 who had recovered from COVID-19.

The V call is TRBV6-5, the J call TRBJ1-1; D not resolved. Germline values: CDR1 MNHEY, CDR2 SVGAGI. The V and J ends lost 4 bases and 3 bases respectively, with 15 bases between them. This CDR3 is built from 15 residues. CDR3 in amino acids: CASSFWTEGDTEAFF. The CDR3 DNA reads TGTGCCAGCAGTTTCTGGACGGAGGGTGACACTGAAGCTTTCTTT.

V usage is TRBV10-3 and J usage is TRBJ2-5, with D perhaps matching TRBD1 (5 bases). The CDR3 covers 14 residues. V was clipped by 1 base and J by 3 bases, with 9 bases between them. Germline V gene sequence: CDR1 ENHRY, CDR2 SYGVKD. The CDR3 DNA reads TGTGCCATCAGTGAGTATGGCAGGGAAGAGACCCAGTACTTC. Protein product: CAISEYGREETQYF.

The V gene is TRBV2, the J gene TRBJ1-4; a possible D gene is TRBD1 (5 bases). This CDR3 is built from 17 residues. The V and J ends lost 3 bases and 8 bases respectively, with 22 bases between them. Germline CDR1 is SNHLY and CDR2 is FYNNEI. CDR3 bases: TGTGCCAGCAGTGAGGGTCTCGTCGGGGGGATTCGGGAAAAACTGTTTTTT. It encodes CASSEGLVGGIREKLFF.

This chain connects TRBV27 to TRBJ1-5; 9 bases match TRBD1. Germline V gene lookup returns CDR1 MNHEY and CDR2 SMNVEV (reference sequence). V shed 5 bases and J 6 bases; nucleotides not matched to a gene: 5. The CDR3 has 14 residues. CDR3: CASSPGTGFQPQHF. The DNA of the CDR3 is TGTGCCAGCAGTCCCGGGACAGGGTTTCAGCCCCAGCATTTT.

This chain connects TRBV7-2 to TRBJ1-1; D perhaps matches TRBD1 (5 bases). This CDR3 is 15 amino acids long. Trimming left V 2 bases short and J 5 bases short, with 15 bases between. CDR1 is SGHTA and CDR2 is FQGNSA in the germline V gene. The DNA of the CDR3 is TGTGCCAGCAGCTTACTGCCAGGGTCAGGGACTGAAGCTTTCTTT. Protein sequence: CASSLLPGSGTEAFF.

The table lists this clone with a count of one. This chain connects TRBV18 to TRBJ2-1; 8 nucleotides line up with TRBD1. V trimming: 3 bases; J trimming: 9 bases; junction bases outside the gene matches: 4. Looked up from germline, CDR1 is KGHSH and CDR2 is LQKENI. The CDR3 runs to 13 residues. This CDR3 reads CASSPLDRGEQFF. The CDR3 DNA reads TGTGCCAGCTCACCGTTAGACAGGGGTGAGCAGTTCTTC.

This chain uses TRBV27 with TRBJ1-6, with 7 bases matching TRBD1. Germline V CDR1 and CDR2: MNHEY, SMNVEV (reference sequence). CDR3 length: 15 amino acids. The trim removed 1 base at V and 5 bases at J, leaving 2 bases unmatched. The CDR3: CASSLFGTDNSPLHF. The DNA of the CDR3 is TGTGCCAGCAGTTTATTTGGGACAGATAATTCACCCCTCCACTTT.

This rearrangement joins TRBV5-5 to TRBJ1-1, with 11 bases fitting TRBD1. There are 15 residues in the CDR3. Germline-derived CDR1 and CDR2 are SGHKS and YYEKEE (reference sequence). With 3 bases clipped from V and 0 bases from J, the junction kept 1 base outside the gene matches. The CDR3 here is CASSWDRGMNTEAFF. CDR3 nucleotide sequence: TGTGCCAGCAGCTGGGACAGGGGGATGAACACTGAAGCTTTCTTT.

This sequence joins TRBV5-1 and TRBJ1-1; D unclear. Germline CDR1 is SGHRS and CDR2 is YFSETQ. This CDR3 has 13 amino acids. Between the trimmed V and J ends, which lost 6 bases and 5 bases, there was a span of 14 bases. CDR3 sequence: CASTPEGETEAFF. The CDR3 DNA follows: TGCGCCAGCACCCCCGAAGGAGAGACTGAAGCTTTCTTT. The whole variable domain, filled in from reference TRBV5-1 and TRBJ1-1, reads KAGVTQTPRYLIKTRGQQVTLSCSPISGHRSVSWYQQTPGQGLQFLFEYFSETQRNKGNFPGRFSGRQFSNSRSEMNVSTLELGDSALYLCASTPEGETEAFFGQGTRLTVV.

The chain recombines TRBV4-1 with TRBJ2-4; maybe TRBD2 (7 bases). CDR1 is MGHRA, CDR2 YSYEKL, per germline. V lost 3 bases and J 9 bases, leaving 27 bases between the germline ends. This CDR3 has 18 amino acids. CDR3: CASSHVRREGGPWGIQYF. CDR3 sequence (DNA): TGCGCCAGCAGCCACGTGCGGCGAGAGGGGGGGCCTTGGGGCATTCAGTACTTC.

The chain is built from TRBV14 and TRBJ2-5; D is unclear. Germline values: CDR1 SGHDN, CDR2 FVKESK. Trimming took 3 bases from V and 1 from J, leaving 3 bases between them. This CDR3 has 12 residues. CDR3 nucleotides: TGTGCCAGCAGCCATCTCCAAGAGACCCAGTACTTC. Translated: CASSHLQETQYF.

The chain is built from TRBV7-9 and TRBJ2-7, with 8 bases identical to TRBD1. V trimming: 0 bases; J trimming: 7 bases; junction bases outside the gene matches: 11. Germline CDR1 and CDR2: SEHNR and FQNEAQ (reference sequence). The CDR3 is 16 amino acids. CDR3 in amino acids: CASSLASGGRGQEQYF. The CDR3 coding sequence is TGTGCCAGCAGCTTAGCGTCTGGGGGCAGGGGGCAAGAGCAGTACTTC.

The chain recombines TRBV21-1 with TRBJ2-7; the table names TRBD2, a call not compared with the DNA. TRBV21-1 is flagged as a pseudogene. The CDR3 is 15 amino acids. CDR3 protein: CASNLAGPSSYEQYF. The DNA of the CDR3 is TGTGCCAGCAACTTAGCGGGGCCGAGCTCCTACGAGCAGTACTTC.